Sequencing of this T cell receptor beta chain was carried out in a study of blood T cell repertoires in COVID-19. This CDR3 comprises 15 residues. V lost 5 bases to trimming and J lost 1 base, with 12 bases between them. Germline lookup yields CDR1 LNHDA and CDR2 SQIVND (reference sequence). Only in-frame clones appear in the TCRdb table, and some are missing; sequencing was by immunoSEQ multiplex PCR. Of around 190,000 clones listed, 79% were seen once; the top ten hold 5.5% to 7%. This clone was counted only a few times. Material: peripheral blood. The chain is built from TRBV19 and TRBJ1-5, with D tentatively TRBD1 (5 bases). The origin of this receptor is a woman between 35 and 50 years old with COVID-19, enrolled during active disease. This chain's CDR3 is CASSVMDTSNQPQHF. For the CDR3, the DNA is TGTGCCAGTAGTGTGATGGACACGAGCAATCAGCCCCAGCATTTT.